One and the same sample provided the 32 T cell receptor beta chains below, sequenced in a study of T cell responses to AZD1222 COVID-19 vaccine. Data came from immunoSEQ multiplex PCR; TCRdb stores just in-frame clones and leaves some out. The sample has 80,000 or so clones, approximately 90% seen once. This material consisted of peripheral blood, taken on day 0 of AZD1222 vaccination. The receptors originated from an adult in good health.

The V and J genes are TRBV6-5 and TRBJ1-2, with 9 positions matching TRBD1. In germline, CDR1 is MNHEY, CDR2 SVGAGI. CDR3 length equals 15 residues. Trimming at V came to 6 bases and at J to 4 bases, leaving 9 bases not matched to a gene. Written as DNA, the CDR3 is TGTGCCAGCAGCTCCGGGACAGGGCGGGTCTATGGCTACACCTTC. This translates into CASSSGTGRVYGYTF.

The rearrangement joins TRBV27 to TRBJ1-1, with D possibly TRBD1 on 5 matching bases. This CDR3 has 15 amino acids. Between the trimmed V and J ends, which lost 0 bases and 0 bases, there was a span of 8 bases. Germline V CDR1 and CDR2: MNHEY, SMNVEV (reference sequence). The CDR3 DNA is TGTGCCAGCAGTTTATCGTGGGACTTGAACACTGAAGCTTTCTTT. It codes for CASSLSWDLNTEAFF.

This clone was recorded only once. The chain employs TRBV5-1 and TRBJ2-3, with D perhaps matching TRBD2 (5 bases). The CDR3 totals 16 residues. Trimming took 4 bases from V and 1 from J, leaving 16 bases between them. Looked up from germline, CDR1 is SGHRS and CDR2 is YFSETQ. The DNA for the CDR3 is TGCGCCAGCAGCGTCACGGCGCTAGCTGGCACAGATACGCAGTATTTT. It codes for CASSVTALAGTDTQYF.

V is TRBV28 and J is TRBJ1-1; no firm D call. The CDR3 is 13 residues long. Germline loops: CDR1 MDHEN, CDR2 SYDVKM. V dropped 6 bases and J dropped 10 bases, with 18 bases sitting between them. The CDR3: CASRDGPKPIAFF. Written as DNA, the CDR3 is TGTGCCAGCAGGGACGGTCCCAAGCCGATAGCTTTCTTT.

J is TRBJ2-1 and V is TRBV6-5, with TRBD1 matching over 7 bases. The CDR3 length is 13 residues. CDR1 and CDR2 from the germline V gene are MNHEY and SVGAGI. V trimming: 2 bases; J trimming: 8 bases; junction bases outside the gene matches: 3. The CDR3 sequence is CASSYNRGHEQFF. CDR3 sequence (DNA): TGTGCCAGCAGTTACAACAGGGGTCATGAGCAGTTCTTC.

The chain links TRBV2 to TRBJ1-1, with D tentatively TRBD1 (6 bases). The CDR3 loop spans 13 amino acids. CDR1 and CDR2 from the germline V gene are SNHLY and FYNNEI. V was cut by 4 bases and J by 6 bases, with 12 bases left in between. CDR3 nucleotide sequence: TGTGCCAGCAGTGGGCAGGGGCCCCCTGAAGCTTTCTTT. It translates to CASSGQGPPEAFF. Combining the CDR3 with reference TRBV2 and TRBJ1-1 gives the whole variable domain EPEVTQTPSHQVTQMGQEVILRCVPISNHLYFYWYRQILGQKVEFLVSFYNNEISEKSEIFDDQFSVERPDGSNFTLKIRSTKLEDSAMYFCASSGQGPPEAFFGQGTRLTVV.

V and J are TRBV19 and TRBJ1-5, with D uncertain. V was pared by 5 bases and J by 3 bases, with 8 bases between. Germline-derived CDR1 and CDR2 are LNHDA and SQIVND (reference sequence). This CDR3 spans 13 amino acids. The CDR3 is CASSLGNNQPQHF. The CDR3 nucleotides read TGTGCCAGTAGTTTGGGTAACAATCAGCCCCAGCATTTT.

The chain combines TRBV18 with TRBJ2-7; D gene uncertain. The germline V gene has CDR1 KGHSH and CDR2 LQKENI. The CDR3 loop spans 14 amino acids. Deletions cut 1 base from V and 0 bases from J, with 7 bases between. DNA for the CDR3: TGTGCCAGCTCACCACGGCAGACCTCCTACGAGCAGTACTTC. Translating it yields CASSPRQTSYEQYF. Combining the CDR3 with reference TRBV18 and TRBJ2-7 gives the whole variable domain NAGVMQNPRHLVRRRGQEARLRCSPMKGHSHVYWYRQLPEEGLKFMVYLQKENIIDESGMPKERFSAEFPKEGPSILRIQQVVRGDSAAYFCASSPRQTSYEQYFGPGTRLTVT.

The rearrangement links TRBV5-1 to TRBJ2-3, with 9 bases that match TRBD1. The CDR3 length is 14 residues. V shed 4 bases and J 4 bases; nucleotides not matched to a gene: 4. Germline loops: CDR1 SGHRS, CDR2 YFSETQ. CDR3 loop: CASSPGQGADTQYF. The CDR3 DNA reads as TGCGCCAGCAGCCCGGGACAGGGCGCAGATACGCAGTATTTT.

V gene TRBV30 combines with J gene TRBJ1-1; unclear D gene. The V and J ends lost 0 bases and 1 base respectively, with 6 bases between them. Germline V gives CDR1 GTSNPN, CDR2 SVGIG (reference sequence). The CDR3 has 13 residues. Written as DNA, the CDR3 is TGTGCCTGGAGTGTTTTGGGGAACACTGAAGCTTTCTTT. Protein sequence: CAWSVLGNTEAFF.

V usage is TRBV2 and J usage is TRBJ2-2, with D possibly TRBD1 on 6 matching bases. The CDR3 has 15 amino acids. V was shortened by 6 bases and J by 4 bases, with 15 bases between the two germline ends. Germline V gene lookup returns CDR1 SNHLY and CDR2 FYNNEI. Written as DNA, the CDR3 is TGTGCCAGCAGGCACAGGGTTGGAGGCACCGGGGAGCTGTTTTTT. Translation: CASRHRVGGTGELFF.

The V call is TRBV11-3, the J call TRBJ1-1; D unclear. The CDR3 covers 15 residues. The V end lost 0 bases, the J end lost 5 bases, and 13 bases lay between the germline ends. The germline gives CDR1 SGHNT, CDR2 YENEEA. The CDR3 region is CASSLDAGPKTEAFF. CDR3 in DNA: TGTGCCAGCAGCTTAGATGCAGGCCCGAAAACTGAAGCTTTCTTT.

The chain combines TRBV27 with TRBJ1-4; D gene ambiguous. The CDR3 is made up of 13 amino acids. The germline V gene has CDR1 MNHEY and CDR2 SMNVEV (reference sequence). V gave up 6 bases and J gave up 7 bases, with 12 bases separating them. DNA for the CDR3: TGTGCCAGCAGCGACGAGGGCGGTGAAAAACTGTTTTTT. It specifies CASSDEGGEKLFF.

The chain links TRBV5-8 to TRBJ1-6; 8 bases are a match to TRBD1. V shed 1 base, J shed 9 bases, and the junction held 9 bases outside the gene matches. CDR1 and CDR2 from the germline V gene are SGHTS and YDEGEE. The CDR3 runs 16 residues. CDR3 amino acids: CASSLRTGGGISPLHF. CDR3 DNA: TGTGCCAGCAGCTTGCGTACAGGGGGTGGGATTTCACCCCTCCACTTT.

CDR3 sequence: CASTTRGGQYGYTF. In nucleotides, the CDR3 is TGTGCCAGCACCACCCGAGGGGGCCAGTATGGCTACACCTTC. The J gene is TRBJ1-2, the V gene TRBV7-8, with 7 bases fitting TRBD1. This CDR3 is built from 14 residues. CDR1 and CDR2 from the germline V gene are SGHVS and FQNEAQ. J lost 5 bases, V lost 7 bases, and 10 bases had no gene match.

This chain links TRBV20-1 with TRBJ2-3; D is undetermined. Germline V CDR1 and CDR2: DFQATT, SNEGSKA (reference sequence). V lost 6 bases to trimming and J lost 6 bases, with 10 bases between them. The CDR3 has 11 amino acids. CDR3 region: CSAKTHDTQYF. CDR3 sequence (DNA): TGCAGTGCGAAGACCCACGATACGCAGTATTTT.

The chain recombines TRBV15 with TRBJ2-2; the D gene is possibly TRBD2 (6 bases). The V gene's germline CDR1 is LNHNV and CDR2 YYDKDF (reference sequence). Trimming pared 1 base from V and 6 bases from J, leaving 6 bases between. The CDR3 spans 13 residues. This CDR3 is CATSRVAAGELFF. The CDR3 DNA follows: TGTGCCACCAGCAGAGTAGCGGCCGGGGAGCTGTTTTTT.

The chain combines TRBV5-1 with TRBJ1-1, with 12 positions matching TRBD1. With 1 base clipped from V and 1 base from J, the junction kept 5 bases outside the gene matches. This CDR3 spans 17 amino acids. Looked up from germline, CDR1 is SGHRS and CDR2 is YFSETQ. As DNA, the CDR3 is TGCGCCAGCAGCTTGAGGGGGACAGGGGGCCCGAACACTGAAGCTTTCTTT. It specifies CASSLRGTGGPNTEAFF.

This chain links TRBV13 with TRBJ2-2; 8 positions match TRBD1. CDR1 is PRHDT, CDR2 FYEKMQ, per germline (reference sequence). The ends lost 5 bases at V and 5 bases at J; junction bases unmatched: 10. The CDR3 has 16 amino acids. CDR3: CASSGLDRVGTGELFF. The DNA of the CDR3 is TGTGCCAGCAGCGGCCTGGACAGGGTTGGTACCGGGGAGCTGTTTTTT.

V is TRBV19 and J is TRBJ2-7; a possible D gene is TRBD1 (6 bases). The germline V gene encodes CDR1 LNHDA and CDR2 SQIVND (reference sequence). Trimming pared 6 bases from V and 2 bases from J, leaving 14 bases between. This CDR3 spans 14 amino acids. The CDR3 spells CASRGADGTYEQYF. Here the CDR3 DNA reads TGTGCCAGTAGGGGGGCGGACGGGACCTACGAGCAGTACTTC.

This clone was seen a few times. The chain recombines TRBV15 with TRBJ2-1; D unresolved. CDR1 and CDR2 from the germline V gene are LNHNV and YYDKDF (reference sequence). There are 12 residues in the CDR3. V was pared by 0 bases and J by 10 bases, with 7 bases between. The CDR3 reads CATSRDHGEQFF. Here the CDR3 DNA reads TGTGCCACCAGCAGAGATCACGGGGAGCAGTTCTTC.

This chain connects TRBV18 to TRBJ2-7, with D perhaps matching TRBD2 (6 bases). The CDR3 loop spans 15 amino acids. CDR1 is KGHSH and CDR2 is LQKENI in the germline V gene. Trimming pared 5 bases from V and 0 bases from J, leaving 14 bases between. This chain's CDR3 is CASSTRQTSSYEQYF. In nucleotides, the CDR3 is TGTGCCAGCTCAACTCGACAGACTAGCTCCTACGAGCAGTACTTC.

The chain has TRBV7-9 and TRBJ2-1, with D tentatively TRBD2 (7 bases). The germline V gene has CDR1 SEHNR and CDR2 FQNEAQ (reference sequence). V was trimmed by 5 bases and J by 7 bases, leaving 18 bases between them. The CDR3 is made up of 15 amino acids. As DNA, the CDR3 is TGTGCCAGCAGCCCCGGGGGGCGCGGTTATAATGAGCAGTTCTTC. This codes for CASSPGGRGYNEQFF.

This rearrangement joins TRBV6-1 to TRBJ1-3, with a weak D call TRBD1 (5 bases). The germline CDR1 and CDR2 sequences are MNHNS and SASEGT. This CDR3 comprises 16 residues. Trimming cost V 2 bases and J 5 bases, with 16 bases left between them. The CDR3 region has the DNA TGTGCCAGCAGTGAACTGGGACGGAGTATAAGAAACACCATATATTTT. Amino acids: CASSELGRSIRNTIYF.

The chain carries TRBV6-2 or TRBV6-3 and TRBJ1-3; D call uncertain. The ends were cut back, 6 bases at V and 0 bases at J, with 12 bases in the middle. Germline V gives CDR1 MNHEY, CDR2 SVGEGT. The CDR3 length is 15 residues. The CDR3 sequence is CASSRSAISGNTIYF. DNA of the CDR3: TGTGCCAGCAGCCGGTCGGCGATCTCTGGAAACACCATATATTTT.

The chain is built from TRBV5-4 and TRBJ2-7; 12 nucleotides line up with TRBD2. Unmatched junction bases numbered 0, after V lost 3 bases and J lost 2 bases. From germline, CDR1 is SGHNT and CDR2 YYREEE (reference sequence). The CDR3 runs 14 residues. The CDR3: CASSSSGRAYEQYF. For the CDR3, the DNA is TGTGCCAGCAGCTCTAGCGGGAGGGCCTACGAGCAGTACTTC.

The rearrangement joins TRBV6-5 to TRBJ2-5; D gene ambiguous. Trimming pared 4 bases from V and 1 base from J, leaving 4 bases between. Germline lookup yields CDR1 MNHEY and CDR2 SVGAGI. The CDR3 runs 12 residues. In DNA form, the CDR3 reads TGTGCCAGCAGTTTTTCCCAAGAGACCCAGTACTTC. As protein: CASSFSQETQYF.

The rearrangement joins TRBV6-6 to TRBJ1-1; D is unclear. Germline lookup yields CDR1 MNHNY and CDR2 SVGAGI (reference sequence). Trimming left V 2 bases short and J 0 bases short, with 7 bases between. The CDR3 runs to 14 residues. The CDR3 reads CASSYGQLNTEAFF. CDR3 nucleotides: TGTGCCAGCAGTTACGGGCAATTGAACACTGAAGCTTTCTTT.

The rearrangement joins TRBV6-5 to TRBJ2-1, with D maybe TRBD2 (7 bases). The CDR3 is 16 residues long. CDR1 and CDR2 (germline): MNHEY, SVGAGI. Between the trimmed V and J ends, which lost 2 bases and 5 bases, there was a span of 16 bases. The CDR3, as DNA: TGTGCCAGCAGTTACACAACAGGGCGGGGGAACAATGAGCAGTTCTTC. Its protein product is CASSYTTGRGNNEQFF.

The J gene is TRBJ2-7, the V gene TRBV6-2 or TRBV6-3; 7 nucleotides line up with TRBD1. Trimming removed 2 bases from V and 4 bases from J; junction bases left unmatched: 17. The CDR3 has 18 amino acids. Germline CDR1 is MNHEY and CDR2 is SVGEGT. CDR3 in DNA: TGTGCCAGCAGTTACCCTAGGACAGGATTAGGTTTCGGGTACGAGCAGTACTTC. This sequence encodes CASSYPRTGLGFGYEQYF.

The chain employs TRBV5-1 and TRBJ1-2; 10 nucleotides line up with TRBD1. The junction had 8 bases not matched to a gene; V was cut back by 4 bases and J by 8 bases. The germline CDR1 and CDR2 sequences are SGHRS and YFSETQ. This CDR3 has 14 amino acids. CDR3 nucleotides: TGCGCCAGCAGCACCCTTGGGACAGGGGAAGGCTACACCTTC. Its translation: CASSTLGTGEGYTF. Looking up the rest from reference TRBV5-1 and TRBJ1-2 gives the full variable domain: KAGVTQTPRYLIKTRGQQVTLSCSPISGHRSVSWYQQTPGQGLQFLFEYFSETQRNKGNFPGRFSGRQFSNSRSEMNVSTLELGDSALYLCASSTLGTGEGYTFGSGTRLTVV.

The chain uses TRBV5-1 and TRBJ1-4, with D possibly matching TRBD1 (5 bases). The germline CDR1 and CDR2 sequences are SGHRS and YFSETQ. The CDR3 runs to 15 residues. Trimming took 2 bases from V and 5 from J, leaving 13 bases between them. CDR3 DNA sequence: TGCGCCAGCAGCTTAAATCAGGGCGTCAATGAAAAACTGTTTTTT. It specifies CASSLNQGVNEKLFF.